This T cell receptor (beta chain) was found in a study of blood T cell repertoires in COVID-19. Study information: Sites in the United States, Italy and Spain provided acute and convalescent COVID-19 samples. In each case, the material was cDNA or gDNA derived from T cells, B-cell-depleted T cells, or PBMCs.

The germline gives CDR1 ENHRY, CDR2 SYGVKD. The CDR3 contains 16 residues. The V end was cut by 2 bases, the J end by 1 base, with 14 bases between. In the original processing: Estimation of nucleated cell counts relied on the amplification of reference gene primers. Sequenced by immunoSEQ multiplex PCR; TCRdb stores in-frame clones only, minus some. V and J calls and clone size come straight from that table; D and trimming were deduced from the DNA. This sample yields 250,000 or so clones, of which over 80% are seen a single time; 2% to 3% belongs to the top ten. Seattle's enrolled individuals joined amid active infection and were then monitored longitudinally.

The receptor comes from a young man with COVID-19, enrolled during active disease. The rearrangement joins TRBV10-3 to TRBJ1-2; D is perhaps TRBD1 (5 bases). Sequences were obtained from peripheral blood. CDR3 coding DNA: TGTGCCATCAGTGAGCATGCGACAGAACTTAACTATGGCTACACCTTC. Translated: CAISEHATELNYGYTF.